This TCR beta chain was obtained from a study of T cell responses to AZD1222 COVID-19 vaccine. Study-wide findings and caveats: Females made up more of the donors, who were largely white British, and clonal diversity may have come out too low. Recipients of two AZD1222 doses showed rising Spike-specific TCR breadth and depth.

This CDR3 is built from 16 residues. V lost 4 bases, J lost 1 base, and 13 bases lay in between. From germline, CDR1 is SEHNR and CDR2 FQNEAQ (reference sequence). The method was immunoSEQ multiplex PCR; TCRdb's version includes in-frame clones alone and lacks a portion of them. The table includes 53,000 or so clones, approximately 89% detected once. Of note for this clone: Its specificity is unknown.

The sequences come from peripheral blood, collected on day 0 of MenACWY control vaccination. The TCR originated in an adult in good health. The chain uses TRBV7-9 and TRBJ2-2; D possibly uses TRBD1 or TRBD2 (6 bases each). The CDR3 loop reads CASSSAGGMNTGELFF. The CDR3 DNA reads as TGTGCCAGCAGCTCCGCCGGGGGCATGAACACCGGGGAGCTGTTTTTT.